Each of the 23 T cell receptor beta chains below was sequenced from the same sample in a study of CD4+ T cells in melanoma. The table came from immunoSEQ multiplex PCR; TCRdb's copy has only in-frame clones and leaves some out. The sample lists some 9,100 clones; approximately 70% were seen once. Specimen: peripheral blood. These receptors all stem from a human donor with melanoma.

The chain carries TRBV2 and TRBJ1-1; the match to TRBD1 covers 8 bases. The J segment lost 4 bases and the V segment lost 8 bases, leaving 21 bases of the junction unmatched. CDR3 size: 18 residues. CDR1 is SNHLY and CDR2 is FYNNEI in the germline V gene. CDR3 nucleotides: TGTGCCAGCTCGAGGGGGCTAATCGGAGGACAGGGCTCCACTGAAGCTTTCTTT. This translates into CASSRGLIGGQGSTEAFF.

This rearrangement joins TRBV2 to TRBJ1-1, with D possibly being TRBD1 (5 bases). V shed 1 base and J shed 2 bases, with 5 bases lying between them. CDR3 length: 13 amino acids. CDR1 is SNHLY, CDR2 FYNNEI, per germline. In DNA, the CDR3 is TGTGCCAGCAGTGAAGGGGGCAACACTGAAGCTTTCTTT. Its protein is CASSEGGNTEAFF.

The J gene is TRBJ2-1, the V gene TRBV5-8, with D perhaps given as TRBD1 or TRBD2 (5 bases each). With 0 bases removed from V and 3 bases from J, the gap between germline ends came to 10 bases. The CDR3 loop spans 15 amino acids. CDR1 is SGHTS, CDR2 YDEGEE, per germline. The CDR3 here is CASSLVRGGYNEQFF. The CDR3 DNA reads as TGTGCCAGCAGCTTGGTGAGGGGTGGCTACAATGAGCAGTTCTTC. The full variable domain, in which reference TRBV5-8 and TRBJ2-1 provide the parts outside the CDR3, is EAGVTQSPTHLIKTRGQQATLRCSPISGHTSVYWYQQALGLGLQFLLWYDEGEERNRGNFPPRFSGRQFPNYSSELNVNALELEDSALYLCASSLVRGGYNEQFFGPGTRLTVL.

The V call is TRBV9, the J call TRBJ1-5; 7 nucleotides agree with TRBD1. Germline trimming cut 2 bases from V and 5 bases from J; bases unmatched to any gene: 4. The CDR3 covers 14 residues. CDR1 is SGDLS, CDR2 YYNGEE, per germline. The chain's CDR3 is CASSVGDSYQPQHF. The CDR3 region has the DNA TGTGCCAGCAGCGTGGGGGACAGTTATCAGCCCCAGCATTTT.

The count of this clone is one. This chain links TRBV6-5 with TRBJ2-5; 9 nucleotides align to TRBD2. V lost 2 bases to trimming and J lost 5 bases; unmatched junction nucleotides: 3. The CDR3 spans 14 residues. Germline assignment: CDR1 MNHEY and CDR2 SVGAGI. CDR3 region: CASSYGGGDETQYF. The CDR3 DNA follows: TGTGCCAGCAGTTACGGCGGGGGGGATGAGACCCAGTACTTC.

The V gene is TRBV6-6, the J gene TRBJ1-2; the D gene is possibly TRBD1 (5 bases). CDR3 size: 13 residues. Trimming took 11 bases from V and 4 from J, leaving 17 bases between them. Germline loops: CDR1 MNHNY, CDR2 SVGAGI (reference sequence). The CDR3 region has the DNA TGTGCCGGACTCGGCGCAGGGTCCTATGGCTACACCTTC. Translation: CAGLGAGSYGYTF.

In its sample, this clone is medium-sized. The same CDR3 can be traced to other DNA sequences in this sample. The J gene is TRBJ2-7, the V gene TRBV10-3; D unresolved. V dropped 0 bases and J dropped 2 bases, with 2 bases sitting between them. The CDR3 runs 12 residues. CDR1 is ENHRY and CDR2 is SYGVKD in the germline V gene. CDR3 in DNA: TGTGCCATCAGTGAGTCCCCCTACGAGCAGTACTTC. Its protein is CAISESPYEQYF.

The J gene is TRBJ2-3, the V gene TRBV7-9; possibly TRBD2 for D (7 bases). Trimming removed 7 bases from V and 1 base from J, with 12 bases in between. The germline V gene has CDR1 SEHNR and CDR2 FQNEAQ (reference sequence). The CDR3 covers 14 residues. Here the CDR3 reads CASTSGGRTDTQYF. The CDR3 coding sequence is TGTGCCAGCACCTCGGGGGGCCGCACAGATACGCAGTATTTT.

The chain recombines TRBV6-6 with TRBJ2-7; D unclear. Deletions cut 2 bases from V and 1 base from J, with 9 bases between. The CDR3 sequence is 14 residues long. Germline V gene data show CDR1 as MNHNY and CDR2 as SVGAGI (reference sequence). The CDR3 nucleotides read TGTGCCAGCAGTTACGATCAAGGATCCTACGAGCAGTACTTC. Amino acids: CASSYDQGSYEQYF.

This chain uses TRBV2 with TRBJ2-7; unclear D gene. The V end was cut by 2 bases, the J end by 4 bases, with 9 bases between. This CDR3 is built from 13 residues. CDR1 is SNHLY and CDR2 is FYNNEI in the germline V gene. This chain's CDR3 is CASSETLAYEQYF. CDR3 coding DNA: TGTGCCAGCAGTGAAACCCTGGCTTACGAGCAGTACTTC.

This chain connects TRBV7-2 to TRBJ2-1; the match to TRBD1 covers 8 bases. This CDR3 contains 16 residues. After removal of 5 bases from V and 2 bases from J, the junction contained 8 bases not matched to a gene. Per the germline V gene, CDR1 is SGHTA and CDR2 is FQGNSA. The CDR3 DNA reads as TGTGCCAGCAGCCTAAGAGGGACAGGTACCTACAATGAGCAGTTCTTC. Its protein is CASSLRGTGTYNEQFF.

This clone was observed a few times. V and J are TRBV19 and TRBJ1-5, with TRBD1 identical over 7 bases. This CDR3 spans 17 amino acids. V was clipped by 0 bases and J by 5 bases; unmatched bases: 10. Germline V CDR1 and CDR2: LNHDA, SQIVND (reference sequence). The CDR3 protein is CASSIDEGDRKYQPQHF. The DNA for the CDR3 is TGTGCCAGTAGTATAGATGAAGGGGACAGAAAGTATCAGCCCCAGCATTTT.

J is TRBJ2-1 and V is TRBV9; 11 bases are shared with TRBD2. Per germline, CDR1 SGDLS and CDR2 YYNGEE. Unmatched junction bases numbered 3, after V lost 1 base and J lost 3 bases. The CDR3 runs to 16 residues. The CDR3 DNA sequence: TGTGCCAGCAGCGTATACGGGACTAGCGGCTACAATGAGCAGTTCTTC. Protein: CASSVYGTSGYNEQFF.

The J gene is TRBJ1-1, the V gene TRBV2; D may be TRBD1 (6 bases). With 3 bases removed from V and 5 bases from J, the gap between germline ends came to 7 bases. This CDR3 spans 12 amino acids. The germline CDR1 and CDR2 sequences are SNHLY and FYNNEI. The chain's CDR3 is CASSDQGTEAFF. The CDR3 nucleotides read TGTGCCAGCAGTGATCAGGGGACTGAAGCTTTCTTT.

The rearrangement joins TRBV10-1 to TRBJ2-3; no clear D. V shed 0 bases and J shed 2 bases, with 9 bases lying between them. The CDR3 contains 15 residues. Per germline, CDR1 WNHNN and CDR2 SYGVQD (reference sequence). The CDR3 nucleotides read TGCGCCAGCAGTGAGTCGAAGAGTTCCACAGATACGCAGTATTTT. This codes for CASSESKSSTDTQYF.

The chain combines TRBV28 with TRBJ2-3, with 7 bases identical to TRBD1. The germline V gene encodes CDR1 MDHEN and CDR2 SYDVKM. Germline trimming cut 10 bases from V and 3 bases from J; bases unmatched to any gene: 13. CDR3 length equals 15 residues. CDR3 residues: CATVQDRLGTDTQYF. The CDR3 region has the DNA TGTGCCACCGTTCAGGACAGGCTCGGGACAGATACGCAGTATTTT.

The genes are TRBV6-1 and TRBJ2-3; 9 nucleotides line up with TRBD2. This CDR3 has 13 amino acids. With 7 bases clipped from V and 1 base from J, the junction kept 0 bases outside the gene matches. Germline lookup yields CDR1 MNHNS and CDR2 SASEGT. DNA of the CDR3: TGTGCCAGCACTAGCGGGGGCACAGATACGCAGTATTTT. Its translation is CASTSGGTDTQYF.

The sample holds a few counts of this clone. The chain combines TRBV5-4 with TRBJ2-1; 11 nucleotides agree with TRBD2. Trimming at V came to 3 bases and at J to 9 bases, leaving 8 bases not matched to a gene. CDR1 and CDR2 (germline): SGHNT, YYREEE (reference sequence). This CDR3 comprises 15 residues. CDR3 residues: CASSWDSGGASEQFF. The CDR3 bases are TGTGCCAGCAGCTGGGATAGCGGGGGGGCCAGTGAGCAGTTCTTC.

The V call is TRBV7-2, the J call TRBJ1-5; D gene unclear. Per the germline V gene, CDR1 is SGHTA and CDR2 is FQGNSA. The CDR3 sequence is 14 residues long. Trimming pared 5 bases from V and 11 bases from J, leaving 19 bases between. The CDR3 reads CASSREGPFMSQHF. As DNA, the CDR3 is TGTGCCAGCAGCCGGGAAGGGCCGTTTATGTCCCAGCATTTT.

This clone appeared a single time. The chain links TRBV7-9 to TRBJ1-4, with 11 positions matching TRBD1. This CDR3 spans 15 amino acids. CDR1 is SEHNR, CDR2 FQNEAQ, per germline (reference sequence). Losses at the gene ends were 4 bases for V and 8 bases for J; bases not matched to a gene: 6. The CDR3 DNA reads TGTGCCAGCAGCTCAAGGACAGGGGGCGCGGAAAAACTGTTTTTT. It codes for CASSSRTGGAEKLFF.

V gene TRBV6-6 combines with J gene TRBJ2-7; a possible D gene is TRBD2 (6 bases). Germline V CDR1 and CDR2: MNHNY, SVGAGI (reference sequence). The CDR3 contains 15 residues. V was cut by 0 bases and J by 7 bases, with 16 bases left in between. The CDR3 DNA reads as TGTGCCAGCAGTTACTCGAGTTCGGGAGTCATGGAGCAGTACTTC. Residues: CASSYSSSGVMEQYF.

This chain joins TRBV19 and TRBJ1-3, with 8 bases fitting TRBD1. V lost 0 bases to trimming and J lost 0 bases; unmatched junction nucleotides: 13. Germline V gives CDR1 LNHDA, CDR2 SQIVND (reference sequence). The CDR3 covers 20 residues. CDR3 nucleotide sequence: TGTGCCAGTAGTATAGATCCCCCCGTACAGGGGGTCCACTCTGGAAACACCATATATTTT. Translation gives CASSIDPPVQGVHSGNTIYF.

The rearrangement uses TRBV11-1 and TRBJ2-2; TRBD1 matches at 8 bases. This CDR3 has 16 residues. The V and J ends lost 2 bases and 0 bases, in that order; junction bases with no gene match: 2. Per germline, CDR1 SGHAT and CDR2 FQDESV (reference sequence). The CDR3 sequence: CASSLRTGPNTGELFF. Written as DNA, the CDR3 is TGTGCCAGCAGCTTAAGGACAGGGCCGAACACCGGGGAGCTGTTTTTT.